The 22 T cell receptor beta chains below were found in one sample sequenced in a study of T cell responses to AZD1222 COVID-19 vaccine. Clones were read by immunoSEQ multiplex PCR, and TCRdb kept only the in-frame ones, dropping some. Here the sample spans about 110,000 clones, about 88% being singletons. The material was peripheral blood, obtained on day 0 of AZD1222 vaccination. These receptors all stem from an adult in good health.

The rearrangement uses TRBV19 and TRBJ2-1; 7 bases fit TRBD1. The junction had 6 bases not matched to a gene; V was cut back by 3 bases and J by 10 bases. This CDR3 contains 13 residues. From germline, CDR1 is LNHDA and CDR2 SQIVND (reference sequence). This CDR3 reads CASSMPRDREQFF. In DNA, the CDR3 is TGTGCCAGTAGTATGCCCCGGGACAGAGAGCAGTTCTTC.

The chain joins TRBV19 to TRBJ1-2, with D hard to call. With 5 bases removed from V and 4 bases from J, the gap between germline ends came to 11 bases. CDR1 and CDR2 from the germline V gene are LNHDA and SQIVND (reference sequence). The CDR3 contains 13 residues. CDR3: CASSVRETYGYTF. The CDR3 coding sequence is TGTGCCAGTAGTGTGAGGGAGACCTATGGCTACACCTTC.

The chain is built from TRBV2 and TRBJ1-4; D not certain. This CDR3 has 15 residues. Germline CDR1 and CDR2: SNHLY and FYNNEI. The ends were cut back, 6 bases at V and 6 bases at J, with 17 bases in the middle. The CDR3 DNA sequence: TGTGCCAGCAGGGACTACAGAGTCAAACATGAAAAACTGTTTTTT. Amino acid sequence: CASRDYRVKHEKLFF.

The V call is TRBV24-1, the J call TRBJ2-7; 7 bases are a match to TRBD1. Germline CDR1 KGHDR, CDR2 SFDVKD. The V gene end was trimmed by 4 bases and the J gene end by 3 bases; junction bases not matched to a gene: 11. CDR3 length: 16 amino acids. In nucleotides, the CDR3 is TGTGCCACCAGTGACACCGGGACAGCAACCTACTACGAGCAGTACTTC. Translation gives CATSDTGTATYYEQYF.

The chain recombines TRBV7-8 with TRBJ2-1; 12 positions match TRBD2. V shed 1 base and J 7 bases; nucleotides not matched to a gene: 23. Looked up from germline, CDR1 is SGHVS and CDR2 is FQNEAQ. The CDR3 contains 22 residues. Here the CDR3 reads CASSLGGVQHSSSGGAWNEQFF. The CDR3 DNA reads TGTGCCAGCAGCTTAGGCGGGGTCCAACACTCGTCTAGCGGGGGGGCCTGGAATGAGCAGTTCTTC.

The J gene is TRBJ1-5, the V gene TRBV11-2; D is unclear. The germline V and J ends were trimmed by 0 bases and 7 bases, with 13 bases remaining between them. Germline V lookup: CDR1 SGHAT, CDR2 FQNNGV. The CDR3 consists of 15 residues. CDR3 sequence (DNA): TGTGCCAGCAGCTTAGATCCCTATGGGAGCCAGCCCCAGCATTTT. Its translation is CASSLDPYGSQPQHF.

The chain carries TRBV5-1 and TRBJ2-7, with a possible D match to TRBD2 (6 bases). From germline, CDR1 is SGHRS and CDR2 YFSETQ. Trimming took off 4 bases at V and 4 bases at J, with 12 bases between the two ends. This CDR3 spans 13 amino acids. The CDR3 sequence is CASSLGLQYEQYF. The CDR3, as DNA: TGCGCCAGCAGCCTGGGACTCCAGTACGAGCAGTACTTC.

The chain is built from TRBV7-2 and TRBJ2-1, with unresolved D. CDR3 length: 15 residues. The germline gives CDR1 SGHTA, CDR2 FQGNSA. V was cut by 5 bases and J by 9 bases, with 20 bases left in between. Written as DNA, the CDR3 is TGTGCCAGCAGCGGCCAACGGATACGCGTGGGTGAGCAGTTCTTC. Translating it yields CASSGQRIRVGEQFF. The variable domain in full, completed from reference TRBV7-2 and TRBJ2-1, reads GAGVSQSPSNKVTEKGKDVELRCDPISGHTALYWYRQSLGQGLEFLIYFQGNSAPDKSGLPSDRFSAERTGGSVSTLTIQRTQQEDSAVYLCASSGQRIRVGEQFFGPGTRLTVL.

In this sample, this clone turned up once. The chain couples TRBV28 to TRBJ1-1; D gene unclear. V was cut by 1 base and J by 4 bases, with 13 bases left in between. CDR1 is MDHEN and CDR2 is SYDVKM in the germline V gene. The CDR3 covers 15 residues. The CDR3 sequence: CASSLLKKGLTEAFF. CDR3 DNA sequence: TGTGCCAGCAGTTTATTAAAAAAGGGTCTCACTGAAGCTTTCTTT.

This clone appeared once. The V and J genes are TRBV4-1 and TRBJ1-2, with unresolved D. Trimming removed 0 bases from V and 4 bases from J, with 15 bases in between. The CDR3 has 16 residues. CDR1 MGHRA and CDR2 YSYEKL come from the germline V gene. CDR3 in DNA: TGCGCCAGCAGCCAAGATTATAACAGACCCAGCTATGGCTACACCTTC. It codes for CASSQDYNRPSYGYTF.

This clone came up once. V gene TRBV5-8 combines with J gene TRBJ2-4; the match to TRBD1 covers 8 bases. This CDR3 region has 17 residues. CDR1 is SGHTS, CDR2 YDEGEE, per germline. Trimming cost V 3 bases and J 0 bases; bases outside gene matches: 8. The DNA of the CDR3 is TGTGCCAGCAGCTGGGGACAGGCCACCCTAGCCAAAAACATTCAGTACTTC. As protein: CASSWGQATLAKNIQYF.

This clone was observed once. The rearrangement links TRBV7-2 to TRBJ1-2, with TRBD1 identical over 8 bases. The CDR3 has 16 residues. Germline V gene sequence: CDR1 SGHTA, CDR2 FQGNSA. The V gene end was trimmed by 3 bases and the J gene end by 2 bases; junction bases not matched to a gene: 8. The CDR3 region is CASSLGQGARNYGYTF. The CDR3 DNA sequence: TGTGCCAGCAGCTTGGGTCAGGGGGCACGGAACTATGGCTACACCTTC.

The genes are TRBV19 and TRBJ1-4; 7 nucleotides line up with TRBD1. V lost 6 bases and J lost 5; bases outside the gene matches: 12. Germline loops: CDR1 LNHDA, CDR2 SQIVND (reference sequence). The CDR3 has 16 amino acids. The CDR3, as DNA: TGTGCCAGTAGCCGACAACAGGGGTTAAGAAATGAAAAACTGTTTTTT. Translated, it gives CASSRQQGLRNEKLFF.

The chain links TRBV10-1 to TRBJ1-1, with 8 bases identical to TRBD1. With 4 bases clipped from V and 2 bases from J, the junction kept 3 bases outside the gene matches. Looked up from germline, CDR1 is WNHNN and CDR2 is SYGVQD (reference sequence). The CDR3 is made up of 14 amino acids. CDR3 sequence (DNA): TGCGCCAGCAGTGGTGGACAGGGTAACACTGAAGCTTTCTTT. Translating gives CASSGGQGNTEAFF.

V gene TRBV3-1 (or the pseudogene TRBV3-2) combines with J gene TRBJ2-5; the D gene is possibly TRBD2 (6 bases). Germline V gives CDR1 LGHDT, CDR2 YNNKEL (reference sequence). Trimming took 1 base from V and 5 from J, leaving 17 bases between them. The CDR3 covers 16 residues. The CDR3 DNA reads as TGTGCCAGCAGCCAAGCAACGGGAGCCTGGGGGGAGACCCAGTACTTC. This codes for CASSQATGAWGETQYF.

The chain employs TRBV11-2 and TRBJ2-7, with D unresolved. The CDR3 is 12 amino acids. V was pared by 6 bases and J by 6 bases, with 12 bases between. The germline V gene has CDR1 SGHAT and CDR2 FQNNGV. CDR3 residues: CASRDDPREQYF. In DNA, the CDR3 is TGTGCCAGCAGAGACGATCCGCGCGAGCAGTACTTC.

CDR3 amino acids: CASRLPQGAGTEAFF. The DNA of the CDR3 is TGTGCCAGCAGGCTACCTCAGGGGGCGGGAACTGAAGCTTTCTTT. J is TRBJ1-1 and V is TRBV28; 8 bases are shared with TRBD1. Germline trimming cut 6 bases from V and 5 bases from J; bases unmatched to any gene: 11. The CDR3 spans 15 residues. CDR1 and CDR2 (germline): MDHEN, SYDVKM.

The genes are TRBV30 and TRBJ1-2, with D perhaps TRBD1 (6 bases). The CDR3 sequence is 13 residues long. Trimming stripped 4 bases from V and 5 bases from J, with 14 bases between. Germline V gives CDR1 GTSNPN, CDR2 SVGIG (reference sequence). CDR3 sequence: CAWTRDTSYGYTF. The CDR3 nucleotides read TGTGCCTGGACCCGGGACACCAGTTATGGCTACACCTTC.

The rearrangement links TRBV19 to TRBJ1-1; D might be TRBD1 (5 bases). This CDR3 region has 14 residues. In germline, CDR1 is LNHDA, CDR2 SQIVND (reference sequence). V dropped 6 bases and J dropped 3 bases, with 14 bases sitting between them. The DNA for the CDR3 is TGTGCCAGTAGCCGAGGAGGGGAGTACACTGAAGCTTTCTTT. It encodes CASSRGGEYTEAFF.

In the case of this clone: One end of the junction varies from germline; a read error may be responsible. CDR3 amino acids: CASSRPSHNEQFF. CDR3 DNA sequence: TGTGCCAGCAGCCGGCCCTCCCACAATGAGCAGTTCTTC. The chain employs TRBV7-9 and TRBJ2-1; no definite D call. The CDR3 loop spans 13 amino acids. CDR1 is SEHNR and CDR2 is FQNEAQ in the germline V gene (reference sequence).

This clone was counted only a few times. V gene TRBV6-5 combines with J gene TRBJ1-3, with a tentative D call TRBD1 (6 bases). Trimming shortened V by 0 bases and J by 3 bases, and 9 bases separated the two germline ends. The CDR3 is 15 amino acids. The germline V gene encodes CDR1 MNHEY and CDR2 SVGAGI. CDR3 nucleotide sequence: TGTGCCAGCAGTTACTCCAGGGGAGGTGGAAACACCATATATTTT. Its protein product is CASSYSRGGGNTIYF.

This chain links TRBV27 with TRBJ2-7; tentatively, D is TRBD1 (5 bases). The V gene lost 5 bases and the J gene lost 1 base, with 9 bases spanning the gap. CDR3 length equals 13 residues. The germline gives CDR1 MNHEY, CDR2 SMNVEV (reference sequence). CDR3 loop: CASSLQASYEQYF. CDR3 in DNA: TGTGCCAGCAGTCTACAGGCGTCCTACGAGCAGTACTTC.